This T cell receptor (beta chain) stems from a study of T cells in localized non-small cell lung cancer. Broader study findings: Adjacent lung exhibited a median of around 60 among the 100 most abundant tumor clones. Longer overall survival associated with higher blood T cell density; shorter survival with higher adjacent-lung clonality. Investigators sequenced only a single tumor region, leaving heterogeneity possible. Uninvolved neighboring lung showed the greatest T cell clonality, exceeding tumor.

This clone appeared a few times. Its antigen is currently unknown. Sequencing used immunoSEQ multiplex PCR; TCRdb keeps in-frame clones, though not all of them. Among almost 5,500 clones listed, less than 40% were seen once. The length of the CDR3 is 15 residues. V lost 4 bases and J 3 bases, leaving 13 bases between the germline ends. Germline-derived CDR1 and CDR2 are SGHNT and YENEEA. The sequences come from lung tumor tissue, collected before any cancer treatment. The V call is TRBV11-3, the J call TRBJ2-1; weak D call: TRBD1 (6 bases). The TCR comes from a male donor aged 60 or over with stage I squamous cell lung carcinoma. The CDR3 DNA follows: TGTGCCAGCAGCTCCGGGACATGGCTCTACAATGAGCAGTTCTTC. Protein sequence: CASSSGTWLYNEQFF.